The present entry profiles one T cell receptor beta chain with its context. The source of the sample is a study of CD8+ T cells in alopecia areata. The overall study: Tofacitinib dosing lasted 6 to 18 months, which was then followed by 6 months off drug.

Sampling of alopecia areata patients yielded lesional scalp punch biopsies as well as peripheral blood. The sorting of PBMCs gave CD4+ and CD8+ T cells. Extraction and reverse transcription of RNA yielded cDNA as the sequencing template. Data came from immunoSEQ multiplex PCR; TCRdb stores just in-frame clones and leaves some out. The table includes over 150,000 clones, roughly 60% detected once. Germline V CDR1 and CDR2: SGHTA, FQGNSA. Unmatched junction bases numbered 3, after V lost 1 base and J lost 5 bases. The CDR3 has 14 amino acids. The sequences come from CD4+ T cells sorted from blood, collected at week 0. This receptor was identified in a human donor with alopecia areata. The rearrangement joins TRBV7-2 to TRBJ2-5; 8 nucleotides agree with TRBD2. CDR3 coding DNA: TGTGCCAGCAGCTTAGGAGGCGGGGGGGAGACCCAGTACTTC. It translates to CASSLGGGGETQYF.